A single sample gave rise to the 24 T cell receptor beta chains below, sequenced in a study of T cell responses to AZD1222 COVID-19 vaccine. TCRdb's table, derived via immunoSEQ multiplex PCR, lists solely in-frame clones and lacks some. Of 120,000 or so clones detected, around 89% appear once; the ten largest clones hold around 10%. This specimen was peripheral blood, taken on day 0 of MenACWY control vaccination. These receptors were collected from an adult in good health.

The rearrangement joins TRBV30 to TRBJ2-7; TRBD1 agrees at 9 bases. Trimming cost V 5 bases and J 5 bases; bases outside gene matches: 10. The CDR3 is 14 amino acids. Germline V gene sequence: CDR1 GTSNPN, CDR2 SVGIG (reference sequence). The CDR3 DNA follows: TGTGCCTGGGGGGAGGGGACAGGGATCAACGAGCAGTACTTC. It specifies CAWGEGTGINEQYF. The full variable domain, completed using reference TRBV30 and TRBJ2-7, is SQTIHQWPATLVQPVGSPLSLECTVEGTSNPNLYWYRQAAGRGLQLLFYSVGIGQISSEVPQNLSASRPQDRQFILSSKKLLLSDSGFYLCAWGEGTGINEQYFGPGTRLTVT.

The chain recombines TRBV12-3 or TRBV12-4 with TRBJ2-5; D is unclear. V was shortened by 5 bases and J by 5 bases, with 9 bases between the two germline ends. This CDR3 comprises 12 residues. CDR3 loop: CASSNDGETQYF. CDR3 nucleotides: TGTGCCAGCAGTAATGATGGGGAGACCCAGTACTTC.

The J gene is TRBJ1-5, the V gene TRBV27; no definite D call. This CDR3 contains 13 residues. V was pared by 3 bases and J by 9 bases, with 12 bases between. The germline CDR1 and CDR2 sequences are MNHEY and SMNVEV (reference sequence). The CDR3 DNA sequence: TGTGCCAGCAGTTTGGGCGGCCTTGGGCCCCAGCATTTT. This translates into CASSLGGLGPQHF.

V gene TRBV11-3 combines with J gene TRBJ2-1, with TRBD2 matching over 10 bases. This CDR3 is built from 15 residues. The J segment lost 10 bases and the V segment lost 2 bases, leaving 8 bases of the junction unmatched. Germline CDR1 is SGHNT and CDR2 is YENEEA. CDR3 region: CASSLYRAGGEEQFF. CDR3 DNA sequence: TGTGCCAGCAGCTTATACCGAGCGGGAGGGGAGGAGCAGTTCTTC.

This clone has only a few counts. V gene TRBV25-1 combines with J gene TRBJ1-6; no clear D gene. V dropped 7 bases and J dropped 5 bases, with 9 bases sitting between them. There are 13 residues in the CDR3. Germline V CDR1 and CDR2: MGHDK, SYGVNS. The CDR3 region is CASKRTDNSPLHF. DNA of the CDR3: TGTGCCAGCAAACGAACGGATAATTCACCCCTCCACTTT.

The chain has TRBV2 and TRBJ2-3; TRBD2 agrees at 14 bases. V dropped 4 bases and J dropped 7; count of bases not matched to a gene: 4. Looked up from germline, CDR1 is SNHLY and CDR2 is FYNNEI. This CDR3 region has 15 residues. The CDR3 region is CASSGLAGGPNTQYF. DNA of the CDR3: TGTGCCAGCAGTGGACTAGCGGGAGGGCCGAATACGCAGTATTTT.

V usage is TRBV5-6 and J usage is TRBJ2-7; D not certain. The V gene lost 0 bases and the J gene lost 5 bases, with 15 bases spanning the gap. The CDR3 is made up of 15 amino acids. CDR1 and CDR2 (germline): SGHDT, YYEEEE. CDR3 amino acids: CASSLVMISPNEQYF. The CDR3 DNA follows: TGTGCCAGCAGCTTGGTGATGATATCTCCAAACGAGCAGTACTTC.

This clone was observed a few times. This rearrangement joins TRBV4-3 to TRBJ1-3, with D tentatively TRBD1 (5 bases). This CDR3 contains 16 residues. Trimming took 0 bases from V and 1 from J, leaving 10 bases between them. Germline CDR1 LGHNA, CDR2 YSLEER. In nucleotides, the CDR3 is TGCGCCAGCAGCCAAGACAGTGACAGTTCTGGAAACACCATATATTTT. This translates into CASSQDSDSSGNTIYF.

V and J are TRBV10-2 and TRBJ1-5, with no clear D. The CDR3 totals 16 residues. The germline V gene has CDR1 WSHSY and CDR2 SAAADI. Deletions cut 8 bases from V and 3 bases from J, with 20 bases between. The CDR3 DNA is TGCGCCAGCGCAAGTCCACCCGGGTTTGACAATCAGCCCCAGCATTTT. It yields the protein CASASPPGFDNQPQHF.

The chain carries TRBV19 and TRBJ1-1; D gene uncertain. The germline CDR1 and CDR2 sequences are LNHDA and SQIVND (reference sequence). Trimming stripped 3 bases from V and 1 base from J, with 6 bases between. The CDR3 length is 13 residues. DNA of the CDR3: TGTGCCAGTAGTATCAACAAGAACACTGAAGCTTTCTTT. It yields the protein CASSINKNTEAFF.

The V and J genes are TRBV6-4 and TRBJ1-1; a possible D gene is TRBD1 (5 bases). The CDR3 is 13 residues long. The germline V gene encodes CDR1 MRHNA and CDR2 SNTAGT. The germline V and J ends were trimmed by 2 bases and 2 bases, with 6 bases remaining between them. CDR3 DNA: TGTGCCAGCAGTGACCGGGACAACACTGAAGCTTTCTTT. It specifies CASSDRDNTEAFF.

V gene TRBV5-1 combines with J gene TRBJ2-1; 7 bases fit TRBD2. This CDR3 has 14 amino acids. Germline assignment: CDR1 SGHRS and CDR2 YFSETQ. V was clipped by 4 bases and J by 8 bases; unmatched bases: 9. The CDR3 loop reads CASSPGTNRYEQFF. The DNA for the CDR3 is TGCGCCAGCAGCCCCGGGACTAATAGGTATGAGCAGTTCTTC.

The V and J genes are TRBV5-6 and TRBJ2-5, with TRBD1 matching 8 bases. Germline V CDR1 and CDR2: SGHDT, YYEEEE. Unmatched junction bases numbered 5, after V lost 0 bases and J lost 4 bases. CDR3 size: 15 residues. The CDR3, as DNA: TGTGCCAGCAGCTTGGGTCAGGGGGCCCTAGAGACCCAGTACTTC. As protein: CASSLGQGALETQYF.

The chain links TRBV11-3 to TRBJ2-5; tentatively, D is TRBD1 (6 bases). This CDR3 comprises 15 residues. Trimming stripped 0 bases from V and 1 base from J, with 9 bases between. Germline V gene data show CDR1 as SGHNT and CDR2 as YENEEA. In nucleotides, the CDR3 is TGTGCCAGCAGCTTAGACGGGACACCCCAAGAGACCCAGTACTTC. Amino acid sequence: CASSLDGTPQETQYF.

This clone has a single count. The chain uses TRBV11-3 and TRBJ1-1, with D hard to call. V was shortened by 0 bases and J by 1 base, with 18 bases between the two germline ends. Germline CDR1 SGHNT, CDR2 YENEEA. The CDR3 length is 18 residues. CDR3 region: CASSLDFWNLGGNTEAFF. Written as DNA, the CDR3 is TGTGCCAGCAGCTTAGATTTTTGGAACCTAGGTGGGAACACTGAAGCTTTCTTT.

This clone showed up just once. The chain employs TRBV3-1 (or the pseudogene TRBV3-2) and TRBJ2-7, with TRBD2 matching over 9 bases. This CDR3 spans 18 amino acids. Germline trimming cut 0 bases from V and 2 bases from J; bases unmatched to any gene: 11. Germline V gene lookup returns CDR1 LGHDT and CDR2 YNNKEL (reference sequence). The CDR3 DNA reads TGTGCCAGCAGCCAAGACCCTAGCGGGACTTACCATACCTACGAGCAGTACTTC. This gives the protein CASSQDPSGTYHTYEQYF.

This chain connects TRBV4-1 to TRBJ2-7, with 12 bases that match TRBD2. From germline, CDR1 is MGHRA and CDR2 YSYEKL. This CDR3 spans 17 amino acids. Trimming cost V 1 base and J 4 bases; bases outside gene matches: 8. The CDR3 bases are TGCGCCAGCAGCCAAGCTTTACTAGCGGGAGGCTTATACGAGCAGTACTTC. Amino acid sequence: CASSQALLAGGLYEQYF.

This clone was counted between two and nine times. This chain connects TRBV7-3 to TRBJ1-1; TRBD1 might be the D (6 bases). This CDR3 contains 14 residues. V was cut by 5 bases and J by 4 bases, with 14 bases left in between. Germline-derived CDR1 and CDR2 are SGHTA and FQGTGA. CDR3 sequence: CASSLRGGGTEAFF. DNA for the CDR3: TGTGCCAGCAGCCTCCGGGGAGGGGGCACTGAAGCTTTCTTT. The entire variable domain, with the rest obtained from reference TRBV7-3 and TRBJ1-1, is as follows: GAGVSQTPSNKVTEKGKYVELRCDPISGHTALYWYRQSLGQGPEFLIYFQGTGAADDSGLPNDRFFAVRPEGSVSTLKIQRTERGDSAVYLCASSLRGGGTEAFFGQGTRLTVV.

This chain joins TRBV3-1 (or the pseudogene TRBV3-2) and TRBJ1-5; D uncertain. This CDR3 has 15 amino acids. Looked up from germline, CDR1 is LGHDT and CDR2 is YNNKEL (reference sequence). The V and J ends lost 0 bases and 3 bases respectively, with 9 bases between them. The CDR3 is CASSQEGRYNQPQHF. For the CDR3, the DNA is TGTGCCAGCAGCCAAGAAGGACGGTACAATCAGCCCCAGCATTTT.

The chain recombines TRBV30 with TRBJ1-4; D unresolved. V gave up 2 bases and J gave up 7 bases, with 8 bases separating them. Germline values: CDR1 GTSNPN, CDR2 SVGIG (reference sequence). The CDR3 is made up of 12 amino acids. The chain's CDR3 is CAWSLRVEKLFF. DNA of the CDR3: TGTGCCTGGAGTTTGCGTGTTGAAAAACTGTTTTTT.

The rearrangement links TRBV19 to TRBJ2-5; D might be TRBD1 (6 bases). The germline CDR1 and CDR2 sequences are LNHDA and SQIVND (reference sequence). This CDR3 is built from 14 residues. V lost 5 bases to trimming and J lost 1 base, with 11 bases between them. DNA for the CDR3: TGTGCCAGTAGTCTCCAGGGGCTCCAAGAGACCCAGTACTTC. Residues: CASSLQGLQETQYF.

The chain joins TRBV7-9 to TRBJ2-5; D might be TRBD1 or TRBD2, each matching 5 bases. V lost 5 bases and J 1 base, leaving 14 bases between the germline ends. Germline loops: CDR1 SEHNR, CDR2 FQNEAQ (reference sequence). The CDR3 totals 15 residues. The CDR3 sequence is CASSRQRSSQETQYF. CDR3 nucleotides: TGTGCCAGCAGCCGACAGCGGAGCTCCCAAGAGACCCAGTACTTC.

The chain combines TRBV10-2 with TRBJ1-5, with 8 bases fitting TRBD1. CDR3 length: 17 residues. The V gene's germline CDR1 is WSHSY and CDR2 SAAADI. The V gene end was trimmed by 3 bases and the J gene end by 4 bases; junction bases not matched to a gene: 11. The CDR3 here is CASSESFTGGSNQPQHF. In DNA, the CDR3 is TGCGCCAGCAGTGAATCCTTTACAGGGGGTAGTAATCAGCCCCAGCATTTT.

V usage is TRBV28 and J usage is TRBJ1-2; no clear D gene. The CDR3 has 11 amino acids. Germline V gene data show CDR1 as MDHEN and CDR2 as SYDVKM. V lost 3 bases, J lost 5 bases, and 4 bases lay in between. For the CDR3, the DNA is TGTGCCAGCAGTTTTGGGTATGGCTACACCTTC. Its protein is CASSFGYGYTF.